This TCR beta chain was identified in a study of T cell responses to AZD1222 COVID-19 vaccine. The CDR3 covers 14 residues. Per germline, CDR1 KGHSH and CDR2 LQKENI. The V end was cut by 5 bases, the J end by 4 bases, with 12 bases between. Sequenced by immunoSEQ multiplex PCR; TCRdb stores in-frame clones only, minus some. This repertoire shows 95,000 to 100,000 clones, about 88% found once; its top ten account for 16%. Some second doses came at about 4 weeks and others at about 12 weeks; these were pooled. The sample here was peripheral blood, taken 28 days after the second AZD1222 dose. The TCR was taken from an adult who received the AZD1222 COVID-19 vaccine. The rearrangement uses TRBV18 and TRBJ2-4; D tentatively fits TRBD1 or TRBD2 (5 bases each). DNA for the CDR3: TGTGCCAGCTCAGCACAGGAGGCTAAAAACATTCAGTACTTC. Encoded protein: CASSAQEAKNIQYF.